These 6 T cell receptor beta chains share one sample of origin, sequenced in a study of shared clonotypes between healthy human individuals. TCRdb's table, derived via immunoSEQ multiplex PCR, lists solely in-frame clones and lacks some. The data contain around 1.1 million clones, around three quarters of them singletons. Material: memory CD4+ T cells from PBMCs. Documented subset: CD45RA-negative fraction. The receptors were gathered from a man aged 18 to 29 in good health. Some clones in this sample may be carry-over from other donors' samples.

The chain couples TRBV2 to TRBJ1-5, with D maybe TRBD1 (5 bases). Looked up from germline, CDR1 is SNHLY and CDR2 is FYNNEI. The CDR3 length is 16 residues. Trimming shortened V by 3 bases and J by 4 bases, and 16 bases separated the two germline ends. This CDR3 reads CASSEGQTLRNQPQHF. For the CDR3, the DNA is TGTGCCAGCAGTGAGGGGCAGACTCTGAGAAATCAGCCCCAGCATTTT.

This clone has just one count. The chain uses TRBV25-1 and TRBJ1-3; D is unresolved. This CDR3 comprises 13 residues. The germline gives CDR1 MGHDK, CDR2 SYGVNS. The ends were cut back, 10 bases at V and 0 bases at J, with 10 bases in the middle. CDR3 protein: CATRRGSGNTIYF. The CDR3 DNA is TGTGCCACCCGCAGAGGCTCTGGAAACACCATATATTTT.

Only one count was recorded for this clone. This chain joins TRBV7-8 and TRBJ2-7; D uncertain. Trimming pared 6 bases from V and 6 bases from J, leaving 9 bases between. The germline V gene has CDR1 SGHVS and CDR2 FQNEAQ. This CDR3 is 11 amino acids long. CDR3 residues: CASREGLEQYF. CDR3 nucleotide sequence: TGTGCCAGCAGAGAAGGCCTCGAGCAGTACTTC.

This sequence joins TRBV18 and TRBJ1-1; 7 bases map to TRBD1. V lost 4 bases to trimming and J lost 0 bases; unmatched junction nucleotides: 5. CDR1 and CDR2 from the germline V gene are KGHSH and LQKENI. The CDR3 sequence is 15 residues long. The CDR3 nucleotides are TGTGCCAGCTCACAGGGGGCTGGGATGAACACTGAAGCTTTCTTT. Protein: CASSQGAGMNTEAFF.

The CDR3 reads CASSRTGRGTEAFF. As DNA, the CDR3 is TGCGCCAGCAGCCGGACAGGGAGAGGAACTGAAGCTTTCTTT. The rearrangement links TRBV5-1 to TRBJ1-1; 8 nucleotides agree with TRBD1. Trimming at V came to 4 bases and at J to 5 bases, leaving 7 bases not matched to a gene. The CDR3 sequence is 14 residues long. The germline CDR1 and CDR2 sequences are SGHRS and YFSETQ. Full variable domain (remainder filled in from reference TRBV5-1 and TRBJ1-1): KAGVTQTPRYLIKTRGQQVTLSCSPISGHRSVSWYQQTPGQGLQFLFEYFSETQRNKGNFPGRFSGRQFSNSRSEMNVSTLELGDSALYLCASSRTGRGTEAFFGQGTRLTVV.

This clone was recorded once. The chain employs TRBV29-1 and TRBJ2-3; 10 bases are a match to TRBD2. This CDR3 is built from 15 residues. V lost 5 bases and J lost 2; bases outside the gene matches: 7. Germline values: CDR1 SQVTM, CDR2 ANQGSEA. CDR3 DNA sequence: TGCAGCGTTTACTTAGCGGGAGGAGACACAGATACGCAGTATTTT. Translating it yields CSVYLAGGDTDTQYF.